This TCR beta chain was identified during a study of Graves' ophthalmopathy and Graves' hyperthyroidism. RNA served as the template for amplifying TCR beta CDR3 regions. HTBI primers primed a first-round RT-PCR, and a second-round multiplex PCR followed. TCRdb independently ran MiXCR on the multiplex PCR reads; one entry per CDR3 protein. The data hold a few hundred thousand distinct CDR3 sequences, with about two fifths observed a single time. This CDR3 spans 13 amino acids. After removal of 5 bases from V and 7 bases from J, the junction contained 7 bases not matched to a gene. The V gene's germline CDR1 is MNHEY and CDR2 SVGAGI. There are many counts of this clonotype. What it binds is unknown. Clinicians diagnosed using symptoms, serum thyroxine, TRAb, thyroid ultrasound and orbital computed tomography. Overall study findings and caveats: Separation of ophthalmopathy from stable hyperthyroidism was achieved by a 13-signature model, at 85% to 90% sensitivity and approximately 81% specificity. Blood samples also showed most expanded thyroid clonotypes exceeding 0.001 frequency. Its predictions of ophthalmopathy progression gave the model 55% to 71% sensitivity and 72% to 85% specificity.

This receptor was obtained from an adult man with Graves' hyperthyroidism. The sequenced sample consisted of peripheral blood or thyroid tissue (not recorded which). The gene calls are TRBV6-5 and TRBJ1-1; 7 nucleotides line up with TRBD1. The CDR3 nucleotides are TGTGCCAGCAGTGCGACAGGGCTCCGTGAAGCTTTCTTT. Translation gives CASSATGLREAFF.